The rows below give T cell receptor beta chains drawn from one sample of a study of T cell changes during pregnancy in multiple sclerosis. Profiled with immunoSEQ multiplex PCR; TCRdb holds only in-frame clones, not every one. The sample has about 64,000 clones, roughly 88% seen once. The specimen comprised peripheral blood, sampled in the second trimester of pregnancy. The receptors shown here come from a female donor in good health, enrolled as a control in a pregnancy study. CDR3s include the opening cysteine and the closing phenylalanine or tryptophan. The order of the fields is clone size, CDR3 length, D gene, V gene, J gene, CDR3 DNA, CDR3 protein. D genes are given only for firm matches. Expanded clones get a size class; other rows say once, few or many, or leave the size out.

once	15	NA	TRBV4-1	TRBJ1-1	TGCGCCAGCAGCCAAGATCCGGGGGGGGCCACTGAAGCTTTCTTT	CASSQDPGGATEAFF
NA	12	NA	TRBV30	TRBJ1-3	TGTGCCTGGACGGGGGAGGATGACACCATATATTTT	CAWTGEDDTIYF
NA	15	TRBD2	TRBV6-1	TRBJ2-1	TGTGCCAGCAGTGAAACGGGACTAGGCTCCAATGAGCAGTTCTTC	CASSETGLGSNEQFF
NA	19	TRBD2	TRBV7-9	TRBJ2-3	TGTGCCAGCAGCTTAGTTCCGAGACTAGCGCTTCGGTGGGCAGATACGCAGTATTTT	CASSLVPRLALRWADTQYF
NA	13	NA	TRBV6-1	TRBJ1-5	TGTGCCAGCAGTGAGATAACTAATCAGCCCCAGCATTTT	CASSEITNQPQHF
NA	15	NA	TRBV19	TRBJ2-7	TGTGCCAGTAGCGGAGGACAGGGACTAGCCCACGAGCAGTACTTC	CASSGGQGLAHEQYF
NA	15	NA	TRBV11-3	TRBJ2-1	TGTGCCAGCAGCCTATCAACGTATCCGGGCAATGAGCAGTTCTTC	CASSLSTYPGNEQFF
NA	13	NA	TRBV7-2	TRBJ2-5	TGTGCCAGCAGACCGGGGATCCAAGAGACCCAGTACTTC	CASRPGIQETQYF
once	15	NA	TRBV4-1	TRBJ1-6	TGCGCCAGCAGCCAAGTGAACAGGGCGGGTTCACCCCTCCACTTT	CASSQVNRAGSPLHF
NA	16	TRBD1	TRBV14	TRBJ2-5	TGTGCCAGCAGCCTGTTGGGGACAGGGATGAAAGAGACCCAGTACTTC	CASSLLGTGMKETQYF
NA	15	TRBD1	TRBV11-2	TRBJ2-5	TGTGCCAGCAGCGCCCGGACAGGGGGCGGAGAGACCCAGTACTTC	CASSARTGGGETQYF
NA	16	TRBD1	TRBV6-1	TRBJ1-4	TGTGCCAGCAGTGTCGGGACAGGGTATGGTAATGAAAAACTGTTTTTT	CASSVGTGYGNEKLFF
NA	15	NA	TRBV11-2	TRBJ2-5	TGTGCCAGCAGCTCAGAGGGGGGGCGCGGAGAGACCCAGTACTTC	CASSSEGGRGETQYF
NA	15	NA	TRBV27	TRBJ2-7	TGTGCCAGCAGACCGGCGACGACTAGCTCCTACGAGCAGTACTTC	CASRPATTSSYEQYF
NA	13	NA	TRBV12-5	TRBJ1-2	TGTGCTAGTGGTTTGGTACAGATCTATGGCTACACCTTC	CASGLVQIYGYTF
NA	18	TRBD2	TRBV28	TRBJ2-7	TGTGCCAGCAGCACCGGGAGGGATTGGGGGACCACTTCCTACGAGCAGTACTTC	CASSTGRDWGTTSYEQYF
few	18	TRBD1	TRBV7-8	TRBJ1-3	TGTGCCAGCAGCCCAATGATCCCGGACAGGGCCTCTGGAAACACCATATATTTT	CASSPMIPDRASGNTIYF
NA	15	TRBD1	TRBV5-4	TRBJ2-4	TGTGCCAGCAGCCTCGGACAGGTCGTCAAAAACATTCAGTACTTC	CASSLGQVVKNIQYF
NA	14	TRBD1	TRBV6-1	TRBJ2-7	TGTGCCAGCAGTGACAGGACAGGAACCTACGAGCAGTACTTC	CASSDRTGTYEQYF
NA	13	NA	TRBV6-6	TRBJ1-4	TGTGCCAGCAGGGGACAACCTAATGAAAAACTGTTTTTT	CASRGQPNEKLFF
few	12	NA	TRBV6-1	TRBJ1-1	TGTGCCAGCAATCAGTGGAACACTGAAGCTTTCTTT	CASNQWNTEAFF
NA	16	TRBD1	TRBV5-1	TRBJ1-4	TGCGCCAGCAGCTACGAAACCGGGACAGGGGATGAAAAACTGTTTTTT	CASSYETGTGDEKLFF
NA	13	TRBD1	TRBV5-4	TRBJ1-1	TGTGCCAGCAGCTCCACAGGGACAGGCTCAGCTTTCTTT	CASSSTGTGSAFF
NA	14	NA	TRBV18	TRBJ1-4	TGTGCCAGCTCACCCCAGGGTTCGGGTGAAAAACTGTTTTTT	CASSPQGSGEKLFF
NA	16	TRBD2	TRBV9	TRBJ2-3	TGTGCCAGCAGCGTGGGACTAGCGGGGGATCAAGATACGCAGTATTTT	CASSVGLAGDQDTQYF
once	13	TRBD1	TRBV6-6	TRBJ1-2	TGTGCCAGCAGCCCTCCTCGGACAGGAGGCTACACCTTC	CASSPPRTGGYTF
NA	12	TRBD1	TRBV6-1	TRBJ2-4	TGTGCCTCGCAGGACAGGGTGGGCATTCAGTACTTC	CASQDRVGIQYF
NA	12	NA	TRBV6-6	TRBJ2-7	TGTGCCAGCAACGTACAGGGAAACGAGCAGTACTTC	CASNVQGNEQYF
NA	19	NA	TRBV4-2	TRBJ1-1	TGTGCCAGCAGCCAGGGCCCGGCCCGAGAGATTACCATGAACACTGAAGCTTTCTTT	CASSQGPAREITMNTEAFF
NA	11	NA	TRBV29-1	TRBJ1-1	TGCAGCGCCCGAGTACAGAGTGAAGCTTTCTTT	CSARVQSEAFF
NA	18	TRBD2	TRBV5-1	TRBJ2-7	TGCGCCAGCAGCTCGGACAGTTCCGGGACTAGCAGTTCCTACGAGCAGTACTTC	CASSSDSSGTSSSYEQYF
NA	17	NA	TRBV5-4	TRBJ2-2	TGTGCCAGCAGCCCGGATTTGGCGGCCGCTAACACCGGGGAGCTGTTTTTT	CASSPDLAAANTGELFF
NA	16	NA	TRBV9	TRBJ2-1	TGTGCCAGCAGCGTAGATGACGGGGGTATCTACAATGAGCAGTTCTTC	CASSVDDGGIYNEQFF
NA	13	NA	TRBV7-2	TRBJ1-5	TGTGCCAGCAGCTTAGATGAGAATCAGCCCCAGCATTTT	CASSLDENQPQHF
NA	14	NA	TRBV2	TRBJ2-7	TGTGCCAGCAGTGCCTACAGGCTTTCCTACGAGCAGTACTTC	CASSAYRLSYEQYF
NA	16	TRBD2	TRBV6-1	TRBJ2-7	TGTGCCAGCAGTGAAGCCGGGACTAGGGAACCCTACGAGCAGTACTTC	CASSEAGTREPYEQYF
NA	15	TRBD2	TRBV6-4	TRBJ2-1	TGTGCCAGCGCCCCTGATAGCGGGAGCTCGAATGAGCAGTTCTTC	CASAPDSGSSNEQFF
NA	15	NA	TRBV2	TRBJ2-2	TGTGCCAGCAGTGAAAGTGCTATAAACACCGGGGAGCTGTTTTTT	CASSESAINTGELFF
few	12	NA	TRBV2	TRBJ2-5	TGTGCCAGCTTGGTGCGGCCGGGGACCCAGTACTTC	CASLVRPGTQYF
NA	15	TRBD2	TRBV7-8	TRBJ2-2	TGTGCCAGCAGCTTGTGGGAGGGCGCCACCGGGGAGCTGTTTTTT	CASSLWEGATGELFF
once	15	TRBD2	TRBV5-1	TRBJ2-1	TGCGCCAGCAGCTCGCTAGCGGGAGGTGTCAATGAGCAGTTCTTC	CASSSLAGGVNEQFF
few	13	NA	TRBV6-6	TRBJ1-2	TGTGCCAGCAGTTACGAGGGGAGGGGTGGCTACACCTTC	CASSYEGRGGYTF
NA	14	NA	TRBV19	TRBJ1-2	TGTGCTTCCCGGCCAGGTGCGATCCCCTATGGCTACACCTTC	CASRPGAIPYGYTF